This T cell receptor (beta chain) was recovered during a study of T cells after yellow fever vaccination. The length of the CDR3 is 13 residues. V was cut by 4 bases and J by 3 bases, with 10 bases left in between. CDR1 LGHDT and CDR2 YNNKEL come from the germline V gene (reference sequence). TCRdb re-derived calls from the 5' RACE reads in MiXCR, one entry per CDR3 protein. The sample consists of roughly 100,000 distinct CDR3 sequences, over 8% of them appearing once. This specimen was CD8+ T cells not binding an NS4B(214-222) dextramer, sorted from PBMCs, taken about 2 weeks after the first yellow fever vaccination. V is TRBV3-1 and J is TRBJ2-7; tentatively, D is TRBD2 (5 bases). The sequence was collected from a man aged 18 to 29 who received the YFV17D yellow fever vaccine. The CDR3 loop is CASSLRGFYEQYF. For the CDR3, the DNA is TGTGCCAGCAGCCTCCGGGGTTTCTACGAGCAGTACTTC.